The rows below give T cell receptor beta chains drawn from one sample of a study of cytomegalovirus exposure and HLA in healthy donors. Assay: immunoSEQ multiplex PCR; the TCRdb copy retains only in-frame clones and omits some. The sample shows 180,000 or so clones, 82% of them seen only once. Sequenced input: PBMCs. Every receptor here comes from a man aged 40-55 years in good health and CMV-seronegative. Both conserved end residues are part of each CDR3. A D gene is named only where the DNA matches it firmly. Rows may omit the clone size; those that give it use once, few, many or a size class.

TRBV7-3	TRBJ2-7	-	-	TGTGCCAGCAGCCCCTCGAGGGGGTACGAGCAGTACTTC	CASSPSRGYEQYF
TRBV4-1	TRBJ2-1	-	-	TGCGCCAGCAGCCAAGATCTAGGGGCGAGAGAGCAGTTCTTC	CASSQDLGAREQFF
TRBV7-8	TRBJ2-7	TRBD1	-	TGTGCCAGCAGCTTAACGGGACAGGCATTCGAGCAGTACTTC	CASSLTGQAFEQYF
TRBV27	TRBJ2-7	-	-	TGTGCCAGCAGTTCCACCTCAGGCGGAGGTGGCTACGAGCAGTACTTC	CASSSTSGGGGYEQYF
TRBV29-1	TRBJ1-5	-	once	TGCAGCGTTGCACAGGGAAATAGCAATCAGCCCCAGCATTTT	CSVAQGNSNQPQHF
TRBV6-5	TRBJ2-7	-	-	TGTGCCAGCAGTCGAACCTTAGGAGTAAGGCAGTACTTC	CASSRTLGVRQYF
TRBV20-1	TRBJ2-1	TRBD2	-	TGCAGTGCGGACCTAGCGGGTGAGCAGTTCTTC	CSADLAGEQFF
TRBV28	TRBJ2-5	TRBD2	-	TGTGCCAGCAGTTTTAACGGGGGGGCTCGAGAGACCCAGTACTTC	CASSFNGGARETQYF
TRBV6-1	TRBJ2-5	-	few	TGTGCCAGCAGTGAGGTGCCCCCGGGAACTTACCATGTTGGAGAGACCCAGTACTTC	CASSEVPPGTYHVGETQYF
TRBV28	TRBJ1-1	-	-	TGTGCCAGCAAGGTGGCCCGAATCGGGGGGACCATGAACACTGAAGCTTTCTTT	CASKVARIGGTMNTEAFF
TRBV5-1	TRBJ2-1	TRBD1	-	TGCGCCAGCATTATCGGGACAGGGGCTTACAATGAGCAGTTCTTC	CASIIGTGAYNEQFF
TRBV11-3	TRBJ1-4	TRBD1	-	TGTGCCAGCAGCCCAGACAGGGGGTCTAATGAAAAACTGTTTTTT	CASSPDRGSNEKLFF
TRBV19	TRBJ1-3	TRBD1	-	TGTGCCAGTAGTATCGGACAGGGTCGTAACACCATATATTTT	CASSIGQGRNTIYF
TRBV30	TRBJ2-7	TRBD1	-	TGTGCCTGGAGGCTGGACAGGGGGTACGAGCAGTACTTC	CAWRLDRGYEQYF
TRBV27	TRBJ1-2	-	-	TGTGCCAGCAGTTCGGGTGATGGCTACACCTTC	CASSSGDGYTF
TRBV2	TRBJ2-1	-	-	TGTGCCAGCAGTGACGGCACCAGGGGACCCTACAATGAGCAGTTCTTC	CASSDGTRGPYNEQFF
TRBV11-1	TRBJ1-3	-	-	TGTGCCAGCAGCACCTTACAGGGTTCATCGGGAAACACCATATATTTT	CASSTLQGSSGNTIYF
TRBV5-5	TRBJ2-7	-	-	TGTGCCAGCAGCTTGGCAGGGGCCCCTACTCAGTACTTC	CASSLAGAPTQYF
TRBV6-1	TRBJ2-7	-	-	TGTGCCAGCAGTGAACTTCGGGGGGCAGGCGAGCAGTACTTC	CASSELRGAGEQYF
TRBV5-5	TRBJ1-1	-	-	TGTGCCAGCAGCTTCAATGTAGACATGAACACTGAAGCTTTCTTT	CASSFNVDMNTEAFF
TRBV4-1	TRBJ2-3	-	-	TGCGCCAGCAGCCCTGGGACTAGCACAGATACGCAGTATTTT	CASSPGTSTDTQYF
TRBV9	TRBJ2-1	TRBD1	-	TGTGCCAGCAGCGTTTTCGGACAGGGGTGGGATGAGCAGTTCTTC	CASSVFGQGWDEQFF
TRBV6-1	TRBJ2-7	-	-	TGTGCCAGCAGTACCCAGCAGGGTCTCGAGCAGTACTTC	CASSTQQGLEQYF
TRBV30	TRBJ2-7	-	once	TGTGCCTGGAGTGTGAAGGGGGCCTACGAGCAGTACTTC	CAWSVKGAYEQYF
TRBV10-3	TRBJ1-1	TRBD1	-	TGTGCCATCAGAGGGACAGGGTTAAAGGCTTTCTTT	CAIRGTGLKAFF
TRBV9	TRBJ2-5	TRBD2	-	TGTGCCAGCAGCGTAGGAGCGGGGGAAGAGACCCAGTACTTC	CASSVGAGEETQYF
TRBV19	TRBJ1-5	-	-	TGTGCCAGTAGCCCTACGGCAGGGGTGCAGCCCCAGCATTTT	CASSPTAGVQPQHF
TRBV4-3	TRBJ1-2	-	-	TGCGCCAGCAGCCAACGGACAGCTAACTATGGCTACACCTTC	CASSQRTANYGYTF
TRBV19	TRBJ2-5	TRBD1	-	TGTGCCAGTACCGGACAGGGGACGGGGGAGACCCAGTACTTC	CASTGQGTGETQYF
TRBV11-3	TRBJ2-1	-	-	TGTGCCAGCAGCTTAGTTTTTCGGCAGGGCGTGAATGAGCAGTTCTTC	CASSLVFRQGVNEQFF
TRBV14	TRBJ1-1	-	few	TGTGCCAGCAGGTGGGGGGACACTGAAGCTTTCTTT	CASRWGDTEAFF
TRBV25-1	TRBJ2-1	-	few	TGTGCCAGCAGTGAATCATCGGGTTATGAGCAGTTCTTC	CASSESSGYEQFF
TRBV28	TRBJ1-2	-	-	TGTGCCAGCAGTTTCCCAGGGCGAGATGGCTACACCTTC	CASSFPGRDGYTF
TRBV9	TRBJ1-1	-	-	TGTGCCAGCAGCGTGGAGCAGAACACTGAAGCTTTCTTT	CASSVEQNTEAFF
TRBV7-2	TRBJ2-3	TRBD2	-	TGTGCCAGCAGCTCAGGGCGGGGGGCCCTAGATACGCAGTATTTT	CASSSGRGALDTQYF
TRBV18	TRBJ1-5	TRBD1	-	TGTGCCAGCTCACCACTGCGGCAGGGGGCCAGTCAGCCCCAGCATTTT	CASSPLRQGASQPQHF
TRBV2	TRBJ1-5	-	-	TGTGCCAGCAGTGACCCGTATAGCAATCAGCCCCAGCATTTT	CASSDPYSNQPQHF
TRBV4-1	TRBJ1-1	-	-	TGCGCCAGCAGCCTCCGGGGAAGCACTGAAGCTTTCTTT	CASSLRGSTEAFF
TRBV15	TRBJ2-3	-	-	TGTGCCACCAGAGGGGGGGGGCCTATAGATACGCAGTATTTT	CATRGGGPIDTQYF
TRBV6-5	TRBJ1-1	-	-	TGTGCCAGCAGGAGGGGAGGCACTGAAGCTTTCTTT	CASRRGGTEAFF
TRBV7-8	TRBJ2-7	-	few	TGTGCCAGCAGCTTACTAGAACAAAACTACGAGCAGTACTTC	CASSLLEQNYEQYF
TRBV14	TRBJ2-2	-	-	TGTGCCAGCAGCCTCAATCTGGACAGCCGGGAGCTGTTTTTT	CASSLNLDSRELFF
TRBV9	TRBJ2-3	TRBD1	-	TGTGCCAGCAGCGCCAGACAGGGTAGCACAGATACGCAGTATTTT	CASSARQGSTDTQYF
TRBV7-3	TRBJ2-3	TRBD1	-	TGTGCCAGCAGCCCCGGGACAGGGTGGGTGTATACAGATACGCAGTATTTT	CASSPGTGWVYTDTQYF
TRBV6-5	TRBJ1-2	-	-	TGTGCCAGCAGCCCCAATACTTATGGCTACACCTTC	CASSPNTYGYTF
TRBV9	TRBJ1-1	-	-	TGTGCCAGCAGCGTAGCTGAAGGGAGAGCTGAAGCTTTCTTT	CASSVAEGRAEAFF
TRBV7-2	TRBJ1-5	TRBD1	-	TGTGCCAGCAGGGAAACAGGGGGAGGGCAGCCCCAGCATTTT	CASRETGGGQPQHF
TRBV4-1	TRBJ2-7	TRBD1	-	TGCGCCAGCAGCCAAGAGGGGACAGGGGGAACTAACGAGCAGTACTTC	CASSQEGTGGTNEQYF
TRBV29-1	TRBJ1-2	-	-	TGCAGCGTTGTGAGGGGGGGTTTGGGCTACACCTTC	CSVVRGGLGYTF
TRBV2	TRBJ2-3	-	-	TGTGCCAGCAATCAAGGGGGAGGGACAGATACGCAGTATTTT	CASNQGGGTDTQYF
TRBV6-5	TRBJ1-3	TRBD1	-	TGTGCCAGCAGCCTGGACAGGTATCCTGGAAACACCATATATTTT	CASSLDRYPGNTIYF
TRBV7-2	TRBJ1-2	TRBD1	-	TGTGCCAGCAGGACCGGGAACAGGGGGGATGGCTACACCTTC	CASRTGNRGDGYTF
TRBV28	TRBJ2-7	TRBD2	-	TGTGCCAGCAGAGTACTAGCGGGAGACTACGAGCAGTACTTC	CASRVLAGDYEQYF
TRBV2	TRBJ2-7	TRBD2	-	TGTGCCAGCAGTGGGGGACTAGCGGGGGGAATCGACGAGCAGTACTTC	CASSGGLAGGIDEQYF
TRBV11-3	TRBJ1-2	TRBD1	-	TGTGCCAGCAGCCAAGGCGCCGGGACAGGGAAGTATGGCTACACCTTC	CASSQGAGTGKYGYTF
TRBV14	TRBJ2-1	TRBD1	-	TGTGCCAGCAGCCAAGCCGGGACAGGGCCGGTGAATGAGCAGTTCTTC	CASSQAGTGPVNEQFF
TRBV28	TRBJ1-5	-	-	TGTGCCAGCTGCCCTTCGGGAGGGGGTAGTCAGCCCCAGCATTTT	CASCPSGGGSQPQHF
TRBV6-5	TRBJ2-2	-	few	TGTGCCAGCAGCACCCGGCAGACACAGACCGGGGAGCTGTTTTTT	CASSTRQTQTGELFF
TRBV2	TRBJ2-7	-	-	TGTGCCAGCACCCCGCAGACTCCACGAGAGCAGTACTTC	CASTPQTPREQYF